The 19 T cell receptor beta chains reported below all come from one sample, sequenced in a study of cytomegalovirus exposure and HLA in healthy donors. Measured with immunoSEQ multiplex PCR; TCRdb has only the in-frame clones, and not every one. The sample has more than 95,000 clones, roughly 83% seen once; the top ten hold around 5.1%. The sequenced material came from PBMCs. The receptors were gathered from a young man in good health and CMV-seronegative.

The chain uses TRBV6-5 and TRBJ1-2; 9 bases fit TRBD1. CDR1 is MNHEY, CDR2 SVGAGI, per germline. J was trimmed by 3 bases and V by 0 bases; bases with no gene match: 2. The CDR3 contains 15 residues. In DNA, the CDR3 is TGTGCCAGCAGTTACTCGGGACAGGGATACTATGGCTACACCTTC. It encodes CASSYSGQGYYGYTF.

The CDR3 is CASSTAGAGGPRNIQYF. CDR3 bases: TGTGCCAGCAGTACGGCCGGAGCGGGAGGGCCACGAAACATTCAGTACTTC. The rearrangement joins TRBV25-1 to TRBJ2-4; 10 bases agree with TRBD2. Germline V gives CDR1 MGHDK, CDR2 SYGVNS. Trimming removed 5 bases from V and 6 bases from J; junction bases left unmatched: 13. The CDR3 is made up of 17 amino acids.

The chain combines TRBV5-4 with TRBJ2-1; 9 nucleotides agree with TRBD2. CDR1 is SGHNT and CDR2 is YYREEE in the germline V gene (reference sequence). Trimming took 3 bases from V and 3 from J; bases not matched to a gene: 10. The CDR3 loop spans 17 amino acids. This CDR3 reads CASSSGAGGHFYNEQFF. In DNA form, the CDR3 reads TGTGCCAGCAGCTCCGGGGCGGGAGGGCATTTCTACAATGAGCAGTTCTTC.

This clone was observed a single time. CDR3 amino acids: CASSSGMQGKTQYF. The CDR3 nucleotides read TGTGCCAGCAGCTCGGGAATGCAGGGGAAGACCCAGTACTTC. This chain links TRBV5-4 with TRBJ2-5; TRBD1 is a possible D gene (6 bases). V lost 3 bases and J 6 bases, leaving 15 bases between the germline ends. Germline V gene lookup returns CDR1 SGHNT and CDR2 YYREEE (reference sequence). This CDR3 spans 14 amino acids.

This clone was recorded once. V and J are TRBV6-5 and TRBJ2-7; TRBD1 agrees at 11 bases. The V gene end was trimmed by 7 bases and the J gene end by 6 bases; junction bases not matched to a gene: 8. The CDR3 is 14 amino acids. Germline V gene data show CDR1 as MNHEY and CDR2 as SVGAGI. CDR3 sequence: CASTPGTGGGEQYF. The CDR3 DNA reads TGTGCCAGCACCCCCGGGACAGGGGGAGGCGAGCAGTACTTC.

The CDR3 DNA follows: TGTGCCAGCAGTCCGCGGACAGCCCAAGGGCAGTACTTC. Translated: CASSPRTAQGQYF. This chain links TRBV2 with TRBJ2-7; possibly TRBD1 for D (6 bases). Trimming removed 5 bases from V and 9 bases from J, with 17 bases in between. The CDR3 runs to 13 residues. The germline CDR1 and CDR2 sequences are SNHLY and FYNNEI. The whole variable domain, remainder taken from reference TRBV2 and TRBJ2-7, is EPEVTQTPSHQVTQMGQEVILRCVPISNHLYFYWYRQILGQKVEFLVSFYNNEISEKSEIFDDQFSVERPDGSNFTLKIRSTKLEDSAMYFCASSPRTAQGQYFGPGTRLTVT.

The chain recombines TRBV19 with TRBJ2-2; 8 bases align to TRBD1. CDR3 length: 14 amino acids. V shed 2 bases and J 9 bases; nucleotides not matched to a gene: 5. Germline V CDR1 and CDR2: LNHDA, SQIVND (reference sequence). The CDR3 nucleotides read TGTGCCAGTAGTATATCGGACAGGGCCCGGGAGCTGTTTTTT. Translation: CASSISDRARELFF.

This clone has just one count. This CDR3 is CASSEDRTGYATNEKLFF. The CDR3 DNA reads TGTGCCAGCAGTGAAGATCGGACAGGGTATGCAACTAATGAAAAACTGTTTTTT. The genes are TRBV25-1 and TRBJ1-4; 8 positions agree with TRBD1. This CDR3 region has 18 residues. V lost 2 bases and J lost 0; bases outside the gene matches: 8. The germline V gene encodes CDR1 MGHDK and CDR2 SYGVNS. The complete variable domain, with remaining parts taken from reference TRBV25-1 and TRBJ1-4, reads EADIYQTPRYLVIGTGKKITLECSQTMGHDKMYWYQQDPGMELHLIHYSYGVNSTEKGDLSSESTVSRIRTEHFPLTLESARPSHTSQYLCASSEDRTGYATNEKLFFGSGTQLSVL.

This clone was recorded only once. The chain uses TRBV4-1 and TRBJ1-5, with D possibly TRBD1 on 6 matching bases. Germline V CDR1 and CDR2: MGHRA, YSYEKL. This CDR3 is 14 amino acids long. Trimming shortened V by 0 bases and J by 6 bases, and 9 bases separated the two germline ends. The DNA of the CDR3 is TGCGCCAGCAGCCAAGAAGGGGGAACTCAGCCCCAGCATTTT. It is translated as CASSQEGGTQPQHF.

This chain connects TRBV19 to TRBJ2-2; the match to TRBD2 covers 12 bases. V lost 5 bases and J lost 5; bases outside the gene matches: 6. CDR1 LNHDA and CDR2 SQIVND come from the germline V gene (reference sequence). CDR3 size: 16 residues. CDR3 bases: TGTGCCAGTAGTGCCGCCACTAGCGGGAGGACCGGGGAGCTGTTTTTT. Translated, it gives CASSAATSGRTGELFF.

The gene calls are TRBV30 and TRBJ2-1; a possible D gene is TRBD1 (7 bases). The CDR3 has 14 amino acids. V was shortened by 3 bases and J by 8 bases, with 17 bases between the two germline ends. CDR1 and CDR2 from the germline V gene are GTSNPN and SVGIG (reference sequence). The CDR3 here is CAWSPGGRMDEQFF. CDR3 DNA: TGTGCCTGGAGCCCAGGGGGGCGGATGGATGAGCAGTTCTTC.

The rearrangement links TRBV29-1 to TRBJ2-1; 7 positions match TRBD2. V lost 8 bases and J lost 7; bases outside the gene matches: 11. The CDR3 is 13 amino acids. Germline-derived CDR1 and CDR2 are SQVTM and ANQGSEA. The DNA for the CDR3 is TGCAGCTCTCTGGGGGGGGTTAGTAATGAGCAGTTCTTC. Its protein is CSSLGGVSNEQFF.

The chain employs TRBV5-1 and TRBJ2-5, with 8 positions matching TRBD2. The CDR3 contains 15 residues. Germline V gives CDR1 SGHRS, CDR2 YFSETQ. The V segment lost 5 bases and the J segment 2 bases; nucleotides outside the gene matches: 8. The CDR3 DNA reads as TGCGCCAGCAGACCGGCACTAGCGGAGCAAGAGACCCAGTACTTC. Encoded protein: CASRPALAEQETQYF.

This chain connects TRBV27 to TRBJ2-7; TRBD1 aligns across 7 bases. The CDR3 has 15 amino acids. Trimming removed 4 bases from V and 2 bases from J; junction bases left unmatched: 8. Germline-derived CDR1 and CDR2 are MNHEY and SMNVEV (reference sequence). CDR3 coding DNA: TGTGCCAGCAGTTCATACCCGGGACAGACCTACGAGCAGTACTTC. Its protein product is CASSSYPGQTYEQYF.

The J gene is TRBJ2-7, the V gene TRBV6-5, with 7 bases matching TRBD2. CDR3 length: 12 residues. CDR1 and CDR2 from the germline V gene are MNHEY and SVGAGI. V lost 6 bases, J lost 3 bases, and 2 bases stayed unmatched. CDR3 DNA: TGTGCCAGCAGCCGGACTAGCTACGAGCAGTACTTC. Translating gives CASSRTSYEQYF.

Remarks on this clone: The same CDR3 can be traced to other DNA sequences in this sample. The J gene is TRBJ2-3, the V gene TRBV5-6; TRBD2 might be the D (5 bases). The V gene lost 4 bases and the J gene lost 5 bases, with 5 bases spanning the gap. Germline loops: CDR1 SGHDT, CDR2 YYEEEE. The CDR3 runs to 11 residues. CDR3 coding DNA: TGTGCCAGCAGCGCGGGAGATACGCAGTATTTT. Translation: CASSAGDTQYF. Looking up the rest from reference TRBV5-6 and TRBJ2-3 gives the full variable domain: DAGVTQSPTHLIKTRGQQVTLRCSPKSGHDTVSWYQQALGQGPQFIFQYYEEEERQRGNFPDRFSGHQFPNYSSELNVNALLLGDSALYLCASSAGDTQYFGPGTRLTVL.

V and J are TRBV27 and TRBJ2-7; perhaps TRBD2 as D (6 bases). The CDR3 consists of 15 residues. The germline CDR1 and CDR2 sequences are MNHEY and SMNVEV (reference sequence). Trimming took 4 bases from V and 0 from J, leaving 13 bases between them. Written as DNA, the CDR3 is TGTGCCAGCAGTTCCACCGGGACTGCCTCCTACGAGCAGTACTTC. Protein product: CASSSTGTASYEQYF.

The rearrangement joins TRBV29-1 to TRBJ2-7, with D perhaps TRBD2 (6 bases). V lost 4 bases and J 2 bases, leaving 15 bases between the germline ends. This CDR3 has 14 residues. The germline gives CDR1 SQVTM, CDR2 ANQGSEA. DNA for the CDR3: TGCAGCGTTGGGTATGCGGGAAGCACCTACGAGCAGTACTTC. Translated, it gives CSVGYAGSTYEQYF.

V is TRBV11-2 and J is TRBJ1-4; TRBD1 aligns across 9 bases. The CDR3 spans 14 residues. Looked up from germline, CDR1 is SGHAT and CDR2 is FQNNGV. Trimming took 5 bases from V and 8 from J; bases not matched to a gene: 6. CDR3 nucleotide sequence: TGTGCCAGCAGCCAACAGGGGGCGAAGGAAAAACTGTTTTTT. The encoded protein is CASSQQGAKEKLFF.